A selection of T cell receptor beta chains follows, all from one sample in a study of T cell responses to AZD1222 COVID-19 vaccine. Assay: immunoSEQ multiplex PCR; the TCRdb copy retains only in-frame clones and omits some. The table has 90,000 to 100,000 clones, approximately 90% seen once. The material sequenced was peripheral blood, taken on day 0 of AZD1222 vaccination. The receptors come from an adult in good health. Each CDR3 is given with its conserved first and last residue. Each record gives: V gene, J gene, clone size, CDR3 length, D gene, CDR3 protein, CDR3 DNA. D genes are given only for firm matches. Not all rows give a size; the values are once, few, many and, for expanded clones, a class.

>TRBV18|TRBJ1-5|NA|15|NA
CASCIGGGGNQPQHF
TGTGCCAGCTGCATCGGGGGAGGAGGCAATCAGCCCCAGCATTTT
>TRBV7-9|TRBJ2-1|NA|15|NA
CASRVVGLTGLGQFF
TGTGCCAGCAGGGTGGTAGGACTTACGGGACTCGGGCAGTTCTTC
>TRBV19|TRBJ1-6|NA|12|NA
CGVGDYNSPLHF
TGTGGGGTGGGGGACTATAATTCACCCCTCCACTTT
>TRBV5-6|TRBJ1-4|once|17|NA
CASSFRSIDRGSEKLFF
TGTGCCAGCAGCTTTCGGTCCATCGACAGAGGCTCTGAAAAACTGTTTTTT
>TRBV3-1/TRBV3-2|TRBJ2-5|NA|11|NA
CASSQMQTQYF
TGTGCCAGCAGCCAAATGCAGACCCAGTACTTC
>TRBV4-1|TRBJ1-2|NA|14|NA
CASSQDRTNYGYTF
TGCGCCAGCAGCCAAGACCGTACTAACTATGGCTACACCTTC
>TRBV2|TRBJ1-1|NA|11|NA
CASSPGFEAFF
TGTGCCAGCAGTCCGGGATTTGAAGCTTTCTTT
>TRBV27|TRBJ1-6|once|18|NA
CASSSPSGAVRHNSPLHF
TGTGCCAGCAGCTCCCCCTCAGGGGCCGTACGGCATAATTCACCCCTCCACTTT
>TRBV6-4|TRBJ1-2|NA|14|NA
CASRPDGILNGYTF
TGTGCCAGCAGACCCGACGGAATCCTCAATGGCTACACCTTC
>TRBV6-2/TRBV6-3|TRBJ1-2|NA|13|NA
CASSLQEGYGYTF
TGTGCCAGCAGCCTACAGGAGGGCTATGGCTACACCTTC
>TRBV12-3/TRBV12-4|TRBJ1-2|few|12|NA
CASSSGPSGYTF
TGTGCCAGCAGTTCAGGGCCTTCCGGCTACACCTTC
>TRBV7-3|TRBJ2-7|NA|15|TRBD1
CASSLAGGLVYEQYF
TGTGCCAGCAGCTTAGCAGGGGGCCTTGTCTACGAGCAGTACTTC
>TRBV7-8|TRBJ1-1|NA|14|NA
CASSPREGNTEAFF
TGTGCCAGCAGCCCCAGGGAGGGGAACACTGAAGCTTTCTTT